This T cell receptor beta chain came from a study of blood T cell repertoires in COVID-19. Assay: immunoSEQ multiplex PCR; the TCRdb copy retains only in-frame clones and omits some. The sample lists some 76,000 clones, less than 90% seen once, with roughly 15% in the top ten. The germline CDR1 and CDR2 sequences are SGHVS and FQNEAQ. Trimming took off 5 bases at V and 12 bases at J, with 14 bases between the two ends. The CDR3 is 12 residues long. The chain is built from TRBV7-8 and TRBJ2-1; tentatively, D is TRBD2 (5 bases). Sequencing used peripheral blood. The receptor's source is a man older than 75 in a cohort sampled during active COVID-19. CDR3 sequence: CASSPPSRGQFF. In nucleotides, the CDR3 is TGTGCCAGCAGCCCGCCATCCCGGGGGCAGTTCTTC.